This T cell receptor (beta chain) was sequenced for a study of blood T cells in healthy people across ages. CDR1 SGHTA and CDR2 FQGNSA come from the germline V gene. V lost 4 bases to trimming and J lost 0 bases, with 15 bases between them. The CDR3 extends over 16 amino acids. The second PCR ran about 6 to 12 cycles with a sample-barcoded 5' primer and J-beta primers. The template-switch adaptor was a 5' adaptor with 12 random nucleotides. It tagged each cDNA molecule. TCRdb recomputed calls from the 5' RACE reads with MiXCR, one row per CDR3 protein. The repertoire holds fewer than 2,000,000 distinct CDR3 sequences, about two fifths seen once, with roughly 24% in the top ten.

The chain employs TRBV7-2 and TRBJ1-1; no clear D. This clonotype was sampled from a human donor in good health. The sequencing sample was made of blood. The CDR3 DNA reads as TGTGCCAGCAGCTCTGACTCCTCCTACATGAACACTGAAGCTTTCTTT. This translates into CASSSDSSYMNTEAFF.